This TCR beta chain was captured in a study of blood T cell repertoires in COVID-19. On the study more broadly: The United States, Italy and Spain supplied acute and convalescent COVID-19 samples. T cells, B-cell-depleted T cells, or PBMCs provided the cDNA or gDNA that served as material.

Germline CDR1 SGHTA, CDR2 FQGNSA. Trimming pared 2 bases from V and 3 bases from J, leaving 7 bases between. The CDR3 covers 13 residues. Authors' data handling: Amplification from reference gene primers served as the basis for estimated nucleated cell counts. Using immunoSEQ multiplex PCR, the repertoire was profiled, and TCRdb retains in-frame clones only, with some absent. From that table come the V and J calls and clone size; the DNA was used to work out D and trimming. The sample contains hundreds of thousands of clones, 80% to 90% of which appear only once. This TCR was sampled from a woman aged 25 to 39 with active or convalescent COVID-19. The V gene is TRBV7-2, the J gene TRBJ1-2; maybe TRBD1 (5 bases). The specimen was peripheral blood. CDR3 sequence (DNA): TGTGCCAGCAGCTTAACGGGGGACTATGGCTACACCTTC. Amino acids: CASSLTGDYGYTF.